These 10 T cell receptor beta chains were all obtained from the same sample, sequenced in a study of human T cells and chemical hapten exposure. Noted time point: patch test 2, 6 weeks after DPC sensitization. Documented treatment: therapeutic diphenylcyclopropenone sensitization with weekly scalp DPC. A single record per CDR3 protein comes from TCRdb applying MiXCR to the RACE reads. The sample holds around 67,000 distinct CDR3 sequences; approximately 9% are singletons and the top ten take around 3%. This sample comprised whole blood, obtained in connection with sensitization to the hapten diphenylcyclopropenone (DPC). The receptors come from a woman between 45 and 60 years old with alopecia areata. Some clones in this sample may be carry-over from other donors' samples.

This chain links TRBV5-1 with TRBJ1-1, with a weak D call TRBD1 (6 bases). V lost 1 base and J 5 bases, leaving 15 bases between the germline ends. This CDR3 has 15 amino acids. Germline CDR1 is SGHRS and CDR2 is YFSETQ. The CDR3 reads CASSLNRGGVTEAFF. DNA for the CDR3: TGCGCCAGCAGCTTGAATAGAGGGGGGGTGACTGAAGCTTTCTTT.

This clonotype was picked up a small number of times. This chain uses TRBV4-1 with TRBJ2-3, with 7 bases matching TRBD1. There are 14 residues in the CDR3. The germline V gene has CDR1 MGHRA and CDR2 YSYEKL. V lost 0 bases, J lost 4 bases, and 1 base stayed unmatched. CDR3 amino acids: CASSQEGGPDTQYF. The CDR3 bases are TGCGCCAGCAGCCAAGAAGGGGGCCCAGATACGCAGTATTTT.

This clonotype was counted ten times or more. This rearrangement joins TRBV4-2 to TRBJ1-4; tentatively, D is TRBD1 (5 bases). Germline V gives CDR1 LGHNA, CDR2 YNFKEQ. CDR3 size: 13 residues. Between the trimmed V and J ends, which lost 0 bases and 14 bases, there was a span of 13 bases. DNA for the CDR3: TGTGCCAGCAGCCAAGATCCCGGGACCAACCTGTTTTTT. It specifies CASSQDPGTNLFF.

The chain combines TRBV27 with TRBJ1-4, with 7 bases that match TRBD1. Per the germline V gene, CDR1 is MNHEY and CDR2 is SMNVEV (reference sequence). The CDR3 covers 15 residues. After removal of 5 bases from V and 4 bases from J, the junction contained 7 bases not matched to a gene. CDR3 sequence: CASSPQTGFNEKLFF. CDR3 sequence (DNA): TGTGCCAGCAGTCCCCAGACAGGGTTTAATGAAAAACTGTTTTTT. The variable domain in full, with the rest retrieved from reference TRBV27 and TRBJ1-4, is EAQVTQNPRYLITVTGKKLTVTCSQNMNHEYMSWYRQDPGLGLRQIYYSMNVEVTDKGDVPEGYKVSRKEKRNFPLILESPSPNQTSLYFCASSPQTGFNEKLFFGSGTQLSVL.

The chain is built from TRBV18 and TRBJ1-4; maybe TRBD1 (5 bases). CDR1 is KGHSH, CDR2 LQKENI, per germline. The CDR3 has 14 amino acids. Trimming shortened V by 6 bases and J by 7 bases, and 15 bases separated the two germline ends. The CDR3, as DNA: TGTGCCAGCTCCCTACAGGCGGATGGTGAAAAACTGTTTTTT. As protein: CASSLQADGEKLFF. Variable domain in full (rest from reference TRBV18 and TRBJ1-4): NAGVMQNPRHLVRRRGQEARLRCSPMKGHSHVYWYRQLPEEGLKFMVYLQKENIIDESGMPKERFSAEFPKEGPSILRIQQVVRGDSAAYFCASSLQADGEKLFFGSGTQLSVL.

This clonotype was seen at least ten times. V and J are TRBV20-1 and TRBJ1-5; D unclear. V shed 3 bases and J shed 0 bases, with 12 bases lying between them. In germline, CDR1 is DFQATT, CDR2 SNEGSKA (reference sequence). The CDR3 is made up of 15 amino acids. CDR3 sequence reads: CSASSGSYSNQPQHF. CDR3 nucleotide sequence: TGCAGTGCTAGCTCGGGATCTTATAGCAATCAGCCCCAGCATTTT.

This clonotype came up a few times. V gene TRBV7-2 combines with J gene TRBJ2-3; a possible D gene is TRBD2 (6 bases). The CDR3 length is 15 residues. V was cut by 4 bases and J by 3 bases, with 14 bases left in between. Germline-derived CDR1 and CDR2 are SGHTA and FQGNSA. The CDR3 DNA reads as TGTGCCAGCAGCTCGGAGGGGACGGTGACAGATACGCAGTATTTT. This codes for CASSSEGTVTDTQYF.

This clonotype turned up a few times. The J gene is TRBJ1-1, the V gene TRBV29-1; maybe TRBD1 (5 bases). V dropped 4 bases and J dropped 0 bases, with 9 bases sitting between them. Germline lookup yields CDR1 SQVTM and CDR2 ANQGSEA. This CDR3 has 13 residues. The CDR3 DNA is TGCAGCGTTGTACAGGATATGAACACTGAAGCTTTCTTT. Its translation: CSVVQDMNTEAFF.

The V gene is TRBV6-5, the J gene TRBJ1-3; D unclear. This CDR3 spans 15 amino acids. Trimming pared 2 bases from V and 1 base from J, leaving 9 bases between. The V gene's germline CDR1 is MNHEY and CDR2 SVGAGI. This chain's CDR3 is CASSYGRQSGNTIYF. The CDR3, as DNA: TGTGCCAGCAGTTACGGGCGCCAGTCTGGAAACACCATATATTTT.

This clonotype was recorded many times. V usage is TRBV20-1 and J usage is TRBJ2-1; TRBD1 matches at 9 bases. The V and J ends lost 5 bases and 2 bases, in that order; junction bases with no gene match: 4. CDR1 is DFQATT, CDR2 SNEGSKA, per germline (reference sequence). The CDR3 covers 14 residues. The CDR3 coding sequence is TGCAGTGCTCGGGACAGGGAAACCTACAATGAGCAGTTCTTC. Protein sequence: CSARDRETYNEQFF.